This T cell receptor beta chain was observed in a study of lymphopenia after photon versus proton radiotherapy. Study conclusions and caveats: Under photons, naive T cells and diversity fell while effector/memory populations rose. In patients who died, overall survival fell as post-nadir TCR diversity dropped more. Better survival with proton therapy was suggested as possible, not demonstrated. After the lymphocyte nadir, photon-treated repertoires showed oligoclonal expansion, especially of CD8+ Temra cells.

The method was immunoSEQ multiplex PCR; TCRdb's version includes in-frame clones alone and lacks a portion of them. The sample consists of about 45,000 clones, less than 90% of them appearing once. Germline V gene lookup returns CDR1 SQVTM and CDR2 ANQGSEA. The length of the CDR3 is 15 residues. Concerning this clone: Its cognate antigen is unknown. An end of the junction differs from the germline gene, which may be a read error.

The clonotype originates from a man aged 40-49 years with gastric cancer. The sequencing used peripheral blood, collected from a patient treated with photon-based radiotherapy. The chain is built from TRBV29-1 and TRBJ2-3; D is possibly TRBD2 (7 bases). The DNA for the CDR3 is TGCAGCGTCGAAGGCGGGGGCTTCGGCACAGATACGCAGTATTTT. Protein: CSVEGGGFGTDTQYF.